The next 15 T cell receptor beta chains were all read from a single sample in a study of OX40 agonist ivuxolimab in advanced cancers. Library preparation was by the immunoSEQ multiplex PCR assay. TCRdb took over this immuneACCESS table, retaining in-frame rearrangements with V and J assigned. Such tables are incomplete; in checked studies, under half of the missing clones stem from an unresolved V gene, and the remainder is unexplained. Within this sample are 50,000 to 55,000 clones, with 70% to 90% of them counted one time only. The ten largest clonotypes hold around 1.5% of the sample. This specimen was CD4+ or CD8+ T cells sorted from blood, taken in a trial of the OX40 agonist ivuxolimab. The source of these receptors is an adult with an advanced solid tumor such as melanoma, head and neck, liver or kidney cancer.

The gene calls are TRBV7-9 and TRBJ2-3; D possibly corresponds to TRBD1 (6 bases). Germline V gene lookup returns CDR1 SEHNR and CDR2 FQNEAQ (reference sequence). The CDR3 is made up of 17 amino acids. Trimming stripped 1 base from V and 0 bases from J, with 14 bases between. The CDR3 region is CASSLGFGTPSTDTQYF. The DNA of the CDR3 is TGTGCCAGCAGCTTAGGCTTCGGGACACCGAGCACAGATACGCAGTATTTT.

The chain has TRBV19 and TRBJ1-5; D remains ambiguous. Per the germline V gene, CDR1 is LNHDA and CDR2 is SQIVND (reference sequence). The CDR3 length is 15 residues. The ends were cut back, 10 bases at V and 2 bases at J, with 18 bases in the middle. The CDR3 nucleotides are TGTGCCACTCTCTCCCGGGGTACTGGCAATCAGCCCCAGCATTTT. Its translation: CATLSRGTGNQPQHF.

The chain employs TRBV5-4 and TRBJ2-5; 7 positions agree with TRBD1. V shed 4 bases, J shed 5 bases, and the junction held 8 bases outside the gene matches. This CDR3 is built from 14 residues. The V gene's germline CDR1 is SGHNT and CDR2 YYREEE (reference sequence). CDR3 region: CASSPDRAAETQYF. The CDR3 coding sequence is TGTGCCAGCAGCCCCGACAGGGCGGCGGAGACCCAGTACTTC.

The CDR3 nucleotides are TGTGCCAGCAGCTTACGTCCGGGGGGACTGAACACTGAAGCTTTCTTT. Translating it yields CASSLRPGGLNTEAFF. The V call is TRBV7-8, the J call TRBJ1-1, with D possibly TRBD1 on 5 matching bases. The CDR3 is made up of 16 amino acids. In germline, CDR1 is SGHVS, CDR2 FQNEAQ. With 2 bases removed from V and 0 bases from J, the gap between germline ends came to 13 bases.

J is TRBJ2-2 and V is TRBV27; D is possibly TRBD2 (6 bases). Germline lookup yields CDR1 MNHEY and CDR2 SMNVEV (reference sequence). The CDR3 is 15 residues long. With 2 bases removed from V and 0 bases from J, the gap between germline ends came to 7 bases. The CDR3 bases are TGTGCCAGCAGTTTAGGCGGGACGAACACCGGGGAGCTGTTTTTT. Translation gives CASSLGGTNTGELFF.

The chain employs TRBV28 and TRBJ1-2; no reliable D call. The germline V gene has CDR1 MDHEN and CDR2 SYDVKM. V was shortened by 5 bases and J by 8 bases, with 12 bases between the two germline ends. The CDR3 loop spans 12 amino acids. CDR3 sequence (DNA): TGTGCCAGCAGTCCCGGAGGCGGGGGCTACACCTTC. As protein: CASSPGGGGYTF.

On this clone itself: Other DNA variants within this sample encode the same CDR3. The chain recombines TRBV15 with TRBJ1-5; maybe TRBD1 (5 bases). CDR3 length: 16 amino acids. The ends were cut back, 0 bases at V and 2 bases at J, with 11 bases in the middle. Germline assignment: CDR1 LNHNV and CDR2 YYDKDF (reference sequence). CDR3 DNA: TGTGCCACCAGCAGAGATAAAGGGGAACGCAATCAGCCCCAGCATTTT. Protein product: CATSRDKGERNQPQHF.

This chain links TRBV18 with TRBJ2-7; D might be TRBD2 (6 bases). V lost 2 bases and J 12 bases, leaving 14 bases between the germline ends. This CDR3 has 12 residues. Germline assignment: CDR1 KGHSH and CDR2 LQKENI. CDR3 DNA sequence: TGTGCCAGCTCACCAACGGGGGATGGCCTGTACTTC. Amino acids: CASSPTGDGLYF. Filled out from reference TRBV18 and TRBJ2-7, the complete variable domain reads NAGVMQNPRHLVRRRGQEARLRCSPMKGHSHVYWYRQLPEEGLKFMVYLQKENIIDESGMPKERFSAEFPKEGPSILRIQQVVRGDSAAYFCASSPTGDGLYFGPGTRLTVT.

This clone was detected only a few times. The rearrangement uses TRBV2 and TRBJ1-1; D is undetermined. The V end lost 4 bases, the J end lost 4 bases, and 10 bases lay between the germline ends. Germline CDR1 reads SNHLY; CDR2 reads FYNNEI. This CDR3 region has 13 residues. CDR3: CASSGLETTEAFF. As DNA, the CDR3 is TGTGCCAGCAGTGGGCTCGAGACCACTGAAGCTTTCTTT.

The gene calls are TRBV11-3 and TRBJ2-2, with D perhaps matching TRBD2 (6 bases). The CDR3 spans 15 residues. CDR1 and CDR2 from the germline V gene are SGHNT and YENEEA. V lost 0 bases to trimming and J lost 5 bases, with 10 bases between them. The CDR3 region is CASSLEVGGTGELFF. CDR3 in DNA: TGTGCCAGCAGCTTAGAGGTTGGGGGGACCGGGGAGCTGTTTTTT.

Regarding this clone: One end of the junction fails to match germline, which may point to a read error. The CDR3 sequence is CASSLTEHTEAFF. The CDR3 coding sequence is TGTGCCAGCAGCCTAACAGAACACACTGAAGCTTTCTTT. The chain joins TRBV7-3 to TRBJ1-1; D not certain. The germline gives CDR1 SGHTA, CDR2 FQGTGA. CDR3 length equals 13 residues.

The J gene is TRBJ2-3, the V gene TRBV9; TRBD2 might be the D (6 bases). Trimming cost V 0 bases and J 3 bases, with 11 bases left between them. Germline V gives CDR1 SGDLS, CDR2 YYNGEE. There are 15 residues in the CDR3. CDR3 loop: CASSVAAGMTDTQYF. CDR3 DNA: TGTGCCAGCAGCGTAGCCGCGGGAATGACAGATACGCAGTATTTT.

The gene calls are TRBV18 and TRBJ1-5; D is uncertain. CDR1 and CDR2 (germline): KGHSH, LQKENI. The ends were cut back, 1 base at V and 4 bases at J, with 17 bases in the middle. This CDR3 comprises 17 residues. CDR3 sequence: CASSPLAGGGGNQPQHF. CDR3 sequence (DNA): TGTGCCAGCTCACCACTTGCAGGCGGAGGTGGGAATCAGCCCCAGCATTTT.

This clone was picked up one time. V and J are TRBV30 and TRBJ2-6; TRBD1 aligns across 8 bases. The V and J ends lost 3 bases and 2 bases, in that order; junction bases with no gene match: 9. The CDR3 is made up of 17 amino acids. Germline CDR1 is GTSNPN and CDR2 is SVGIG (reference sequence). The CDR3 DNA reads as TGTGCCTGGAGCGTGACAGGGGTCCTCACTGGGGCCAACGTCCTGACTTTC. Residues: CAWSVTGVLTGANVLTF.

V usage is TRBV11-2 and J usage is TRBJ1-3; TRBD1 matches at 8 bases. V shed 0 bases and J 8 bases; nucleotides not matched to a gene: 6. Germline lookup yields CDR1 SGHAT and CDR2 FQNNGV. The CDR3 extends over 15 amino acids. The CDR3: CASSLDRGQAYTIYF. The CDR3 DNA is TGTGCCAGCAGCTTAGACAGGGGACAGGCCTACACCATATATTTT. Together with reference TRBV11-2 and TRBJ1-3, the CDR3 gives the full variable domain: EAGVAQSPRYKIIEKRQSVAFWCNPISGHATLYWYQQILGQGPKLLIQFQNNGVVDDSQLPKDRFSAERLKGVDSTLKIQPAKLEDSAVYLCASSLDRGQAYTIYFGEGSWLTVV.